The sample holds many counts of the clone carrying this TCR beta chain. No antigen is known for it. This specimen belongs to a study of identical twins. Regarding the study as a whole: Alpha sequences out of frame and shared by twins had excess low generation probability.

MiXCR was run by TCRdb on the 5' RACE reads, yielding one entry per CDR3 protein. In the table there are about 220,000 distinct CDR3 sequences, roughly 10% of which are singletons. CDR1 is SGHDN, CDR2 FVKESK, per germline. Trimming cost V 0 bases and J 4 bases; bases outside gene matches: 15. CDR3 length equals 20 residues. V and J are TRBV14 and TRBJ2-6; 7 nucleotides match TRBD1. The clonotype comes from a woman between 18 and 30 years old in good health. Sequencing input: memory (CD45RO+) T cells sorted from blood. The CDR3 here is CASSQDVPQGHLSGANVLTF. CDR3 nucleotide sequence: TGTGCCAGCAGCCAAGATGTGCCACAGGGGCACTTGTCCGGGGCCAACGTCCTGACTTTC.